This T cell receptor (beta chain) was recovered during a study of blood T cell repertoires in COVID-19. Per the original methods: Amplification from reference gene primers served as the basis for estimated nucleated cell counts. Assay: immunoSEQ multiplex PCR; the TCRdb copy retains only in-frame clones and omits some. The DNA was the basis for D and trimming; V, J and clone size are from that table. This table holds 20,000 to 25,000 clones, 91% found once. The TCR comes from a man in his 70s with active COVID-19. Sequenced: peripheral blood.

The CDR3 loop reads CASSAQGDQPQHF. Here the CDR3 DNA reads TGTGCCAGCAGCGCCCAGGGGGATCAGCCCCAGCATTTT. This chain joins TRBV7-9 and TRBJ1-5, with 7 positions matching TRBD1. The germline V gene encodes CDR1 SEHNR and CDR2 FQNEAQ (reference sequence). The J segment lost 5 bases and the V segment lost 5 bases, leaving 3 bases of the junction unmatched. The CDR3 runs to 13 residues.